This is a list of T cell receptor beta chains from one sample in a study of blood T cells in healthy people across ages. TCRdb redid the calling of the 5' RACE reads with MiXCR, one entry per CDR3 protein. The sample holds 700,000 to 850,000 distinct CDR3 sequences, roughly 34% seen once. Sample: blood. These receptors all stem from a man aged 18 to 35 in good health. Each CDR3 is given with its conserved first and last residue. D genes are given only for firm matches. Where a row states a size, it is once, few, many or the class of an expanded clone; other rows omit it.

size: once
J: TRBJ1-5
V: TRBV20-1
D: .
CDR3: CSARGSSKLLSNQPQHF
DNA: TGCAGTGCTAGAGGGTCGTCAAAACTCCTTAGCAATCAGCCCCAGCATTTT

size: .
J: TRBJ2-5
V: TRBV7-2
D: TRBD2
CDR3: CASSRASLAGRETQYF
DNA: TGTGCCAGCAGTCGAGCCTCACTAGCGGGGCGAGAGACCCAGTACTTC

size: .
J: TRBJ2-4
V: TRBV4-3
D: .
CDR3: CASSPRRDKKDIQYF
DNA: TGCGCCAGCAGCCCTCGACGGGATAAGAAAGACATTCAGTACTTC

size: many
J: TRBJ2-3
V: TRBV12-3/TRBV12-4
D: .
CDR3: CASSWATDTQYF
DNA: TGTGCCAGCAGTTGGGCTACAGATACGCAGTATTTT

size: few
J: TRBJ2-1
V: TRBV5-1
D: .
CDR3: CASSLAFTDNEQFF
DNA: TGCGCCAGCAGCTTGGCCTTTACGGACAATGAGCAGTTCTTC

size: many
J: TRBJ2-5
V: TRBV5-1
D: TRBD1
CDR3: CASSSGQGRTRGNQETQYF
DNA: TGCGCCAGCAGCTCGGGACAGGGACGAACGCGCGGTAACCAAGAGACCCAGTACTTC

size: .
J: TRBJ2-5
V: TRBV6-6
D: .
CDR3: CASSVWEQGETQYF
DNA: TGTGCCAGCAGCGTCTGGGAACAGGGTGAGACCCAGTACTTC

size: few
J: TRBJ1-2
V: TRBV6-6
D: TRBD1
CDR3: CASSPGQGHAAGGYTF
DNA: TGTGCCAGCAGTCCGGGACAGGGACACGCGGCTGGCGGCTACACCTTC

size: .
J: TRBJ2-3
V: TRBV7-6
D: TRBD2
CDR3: CASSLPRGGLDTQYF
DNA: TGTGCCAGCAGCTTGCCCCGGGGGGGCCTCGATACGCAGTATTTT

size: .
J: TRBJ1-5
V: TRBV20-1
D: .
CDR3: CSVASGGGMYSNQPQHF
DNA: TGCAGTGTTGCTTCAGGAGGAGGAATGTATAGCAATCAGCCCCAGCATTTT

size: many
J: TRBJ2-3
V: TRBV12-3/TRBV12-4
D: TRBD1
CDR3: CASCPGQGNTDTQYF
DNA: TGTGCCAGCTGCCCGGGACAGGGGAACACAGATACGCAGTATTTT

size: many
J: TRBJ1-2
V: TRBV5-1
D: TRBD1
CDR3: CASSTDRGPYGYTF
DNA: TGCGCCAGCAGCACGGACAGGGGGCCATATGGCTACACCTTC

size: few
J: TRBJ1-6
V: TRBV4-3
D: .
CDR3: CASSQVVVDNSPHF
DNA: TGCGCCAGCAGCCAAGTTGTAGTGGATAATTCACCCCACTTT

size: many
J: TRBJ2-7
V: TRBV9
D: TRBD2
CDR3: CASSVERGGYNEQYF
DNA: TGTGCCAGCAGCGTAGAACGCGGGGGGTACAACGAGCAGTACTTC

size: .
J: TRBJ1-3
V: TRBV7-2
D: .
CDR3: CASSLEVKPIYF
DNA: TGTGCCAGCAGCTTAGAGGTTAAGCCCATATATTTT

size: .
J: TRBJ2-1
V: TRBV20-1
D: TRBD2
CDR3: CSAEQGSGVYNEQFF
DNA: TGCAGTGCTGAACAGGGTAGCGGGGTCTACAATGAGCAGTTCTTC

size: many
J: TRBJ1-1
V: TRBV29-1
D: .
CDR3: CSVTHQGSEAFF
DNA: TGCAGCGTGACCCACCAGGGCTCTGAAGCTTTCTTT

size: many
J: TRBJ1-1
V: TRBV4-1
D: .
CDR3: CASSQFLNTEAFF
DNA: TGCGCCAGCAGCCAGTTTCTTAACACTGAAGCTTTCTTT

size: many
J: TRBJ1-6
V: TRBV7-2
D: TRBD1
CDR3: CASSPTGGRNNSPLHF
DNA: TGTGCCAGCAGCCCTACAGGGGGGCGAAATAATTCACCCCTCCACTTT

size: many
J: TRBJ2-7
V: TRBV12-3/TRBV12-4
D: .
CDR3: CASRPSSDSYEQYF
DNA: TGTGCCAGCAGGCCATCTAGCGATTCCTACGAGCAGTACTTC

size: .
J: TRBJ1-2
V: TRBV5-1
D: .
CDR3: CASSLAALASGGYTF
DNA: TGCGCCAGCAGCTTGGCGGCCCTAGCGAGCGGTGGCTACACCTTC

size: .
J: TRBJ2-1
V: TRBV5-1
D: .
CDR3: CASRKRDEQFF
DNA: TGCGCCAGCAGAAAGCGCGATGAGCAGTTCTTC

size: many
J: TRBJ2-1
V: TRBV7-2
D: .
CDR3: CASSLDGNNEQFF
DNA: TGTGCCAGCAGCTTAGACGGAAACAATGAGCAGTTCTTC

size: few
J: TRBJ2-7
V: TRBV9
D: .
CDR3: CASSASLGSPHYEQYF
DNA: TGTGCCAGCAGCGCTTCACTCGGGTCTCCCCACTACGAGCAGTACTTC

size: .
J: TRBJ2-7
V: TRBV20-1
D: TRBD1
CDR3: CSASSGTGGIHEQYF
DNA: TGCAGTGCTTCCTCCGGGACAGGGGGAATCCACGAGCAGTACTTC

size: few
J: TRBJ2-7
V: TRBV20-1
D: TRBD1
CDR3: CSAGTESSYNEQYF
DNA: TGCAGTGCTGGGACAGAGAGCTCCTACAATGAGCAGTACTTC

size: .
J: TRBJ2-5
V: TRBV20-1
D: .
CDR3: CSAPDWGQTQYF
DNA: TGCAGTGCCCCGGACTGGGGGCAGACCCAGTACTTC

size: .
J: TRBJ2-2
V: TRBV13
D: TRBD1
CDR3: CASSLGRQGANGELFF
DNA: TGTGCCAGCAGCTTAGGTCGACAGGGGGCGAACGGGGAGCTGTTTTTT

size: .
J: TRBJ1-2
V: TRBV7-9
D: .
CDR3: CASSRQGEQYHGYTF
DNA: TGTGCCAGCAGCCGTCAAGGGGAACAATACCATGGCTACACCTTC

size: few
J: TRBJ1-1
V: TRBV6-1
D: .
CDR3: CASSDQQSFEAFF
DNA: TGTGCCAGCAGTGACCAACAGAGCTTTGAAGCTTTCTTT

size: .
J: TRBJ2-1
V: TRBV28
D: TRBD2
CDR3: CASNSRTSGYEQFF
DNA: TGTGCCAGCAACTCCCGGACTAGCGGCTATGAGCAGTTCTTC

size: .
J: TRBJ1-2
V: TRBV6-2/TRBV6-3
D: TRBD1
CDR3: CASSNPGQGLNGYTF
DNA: TGTGCCAGCAGTAATCCGGGACAGGGATTAAATGGCTACACCTTC

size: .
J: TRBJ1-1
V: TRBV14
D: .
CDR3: CATSWGRWDTEAFF
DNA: TGTGCCACCTCCTGGGGTAGATGGGACACTGAAGCTTTCTTT

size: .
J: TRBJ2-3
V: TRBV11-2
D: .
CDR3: CASSLNFADTRYF
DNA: TGTGCCAGCAGCTTAAATTTCGCAGATACGCGGTATTTT

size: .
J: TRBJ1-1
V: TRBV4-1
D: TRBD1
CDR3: CATGQGRGTEAFF
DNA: TGCGCCACGGGACAGGGAAGGGGCACTGAAGCTTTCTTT

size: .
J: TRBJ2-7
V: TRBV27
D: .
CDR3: CASSLCLGTVPYEQYF
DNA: TGTGCCAGCAGTTTATGTCTCGGGACTGTACCCTACGAGCAGTACTTC

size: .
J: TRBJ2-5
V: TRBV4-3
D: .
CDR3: CASSQALTGSYNEQYF
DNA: TGCGCCAGCAGCCAAGCCCTGACAGGCTCCTACAATGAGCAGTACTTC